A single sample is the source of the 3 T cell receptor beta chains below, sequenced in a study of cytomegalovirus exposure and HLA in healthy donors. Use of 60 Vbeta and 13 Jbeta primers characterized the PCR. The protocol was immunoSEQ multiplex PCR, while the TCRdb copy is restricted to in-frame clones and leaves out a portion. The data contain under 300,000 clones, 75% to 85% of them singletons. The sequencing sample was made of PBMCs. The receptors were sampled from a woman aged 60 to 75 in good health and CMV-seropositive.

The chain joins TRBV19 to TRBJ1-1; 7 bases are shared with TRBD1. The germline CDR1 and CDR2 sequences are LNHDA and SQIVND (reference sequence). Unmatched junction bases numbered 2, after V lost 3 bases and J lost 7 bases. The length of the CDR3 is 12 residues. The CDR3 loop is CASSIQGGEAFF. CDR3 in DNA: TGTGCCAGTAGTATCCAGGGGGGTGAAGCTTTCTTT.

The chain combines TRBV5-1 with TRBJ2-5; a weak D match, TRBD1 (5 bases). V was pared by 2 bases and J by 3 bases, with 14 bases between. This CDR3 contains 15 residues. Germline CDR1 reads SGHRS; CDR2 reads YFSETQ. CDR3 sequence reads: CASSLIPGHEETQYF. The CDR3 DNA reads TGCGCCAGCAGCTTAATCCCAGGGCATGAAGAGACCCAGTACTTC. Full variable domain (rest looked up from reference TRBV5-1 and TRBJ2-5): KAGVTQTPRYLIKTRGQQVTLSCSPISGHRSVSWYQQTPGQGLQFLFEYFSETQRNKGNFPGRFSGRQFSNSRSEMNVSTLELGDSALYLCASSLIPGHEETQYFGPGTRLLVL.

The CDR3 bases are TGTGCCAGCAGTGATGGCAGAAGCAATCAGCCCCAGCATTTT. Amino acid sequence: CASSDGRSNQPQHF. The J gene is TRBJ1-5, the V gene TRBV6-1; D not certain. This CDR3 is 14 amino acids long. Between the trimmed V and J ends, which lost 3 bases and 1 base, there was a span of 7 bases. Germline V lookup: CDR1 MNHNS, CDR2 SASEGT.